The 29 T cell receptor beta chains below all came from one sample that was sequenced in a study of blood T cell repertoires in COVID-19. TCRdb's copy holds only in-frame clones and misses some; the assay was immunoSEQ multiplex PCR. Seen here are 400,000 to 550,000 clones, 87% observed once, and the top ten hold roughly 1.9%. Sequencing was carried out using PBMCs or T cells enriched from blood (not recorded which). The source of these receptors is a young woman with acute COVID-19.

The CDR3 sequence: CASSLDLFAGALGYTF. CDR3 nucleotide sequence: TGTGCCAGCAGCTTAGACCTATTTGCGGGAGCTCTTGGCTACACCTTC. The J gene is TRBJ1-2, the V gene TRBV11-2; no clear D. V shed 0 bases and J shed 7 bases, with 18 bases lying between them. In germline, CDR1 is SGHAT, CDR2 FQNNGV. The CDR3 has 16 amino acids.

The CDR3 sequence: CASSLPGRQGIAAEAFF. CDR3 nucleotides: TGTGCCAGCAGCTTACCCGGGAGGCAGGGGATCGCCGCTGAAGCTTTCTTT. The chain couples TRBV7-8 to TRBJ1-1; TRBD1 is a possible D gene (6 bases). The germline V gene encodes CDR1 SGHVS and CDR2 FQNEAQ. Trimming cost V 2 bases and J 6 bases, with 22 bases left between them. The CDR3 loop spans 17 amino acids. Based on the CDR3 plus reference TRBV7-8 and TRBJ1-1, the full variable domain is GAGVSQSPRYKVAKRGQDVALRCDPISGHVSLFWYQQALGQGPEFLTYFQNEAQLDKSGLPSDRFFAERPEGSVSTLKIQRTQQEDSAVYLCASSLPGRQGIAAEAFFGQGTRLTVV.

The chain employs TRBV10-3 and TRBJ1-3, with D hard to call. The CDR3 has 14 residues. From germline, CDR1 is ENHRY and CDR2 SYGVKD. V lost 3 bases and J lost 0, with 6 bases in between. CDR3 sequence: CAISDRLSGNTIYF. The CDR3 DNA reads TGTGCCATCAGTGACAGGCTCTCTGGAAACACCATATATTTT.

This clone was seen only once. The V and J genes are TRBV5-1 and TRBJ2-3; 10 bases fit TRBD1. This CDR3 comprises 15 residues. CDR1 SGHRS and CDR2 YFSETQ come from the germline V gene. V was pared by 0 bases and J by 8 bases, with 6 bases of the junction left unmatched. The CDR3 protein is CASSLGQGAVGTQYF. For the CDR3, the DNA is TGCGCCAGCAGCTTGGGACAGGGGGCCGTGGGTACGCAGTATTTT.

CDR3 DNA sequence: TGTGCCAGCAGCCAACAGGGGGCTTCTGGGGCCAACGTCCTGACTTTC. It encodes CASSQQGASGANVLTF. V gene TRBV3-1 (or the pseudogene TRBV3-2) combines with J gene TRBJ2-6, with 8 bases fitting TRBD1. The J segment lost 1 base and the V segment lost 2 bases, leaving 1 base of the junction unmatched. This CDR3 contains 16 residues. CDR1 and CDR2 from the germline V gene are LGHDT and YNNKEL (reference sequence).

The chain recombines TRBV28 with TRBJ1-3, with D perhaps matching TRBD1 (5 bases). The CDR3 is made up of 17 amino acids. CDR1 MDHEN and CDR2 SYDVKM come from the germline V gene. V lost 5 bases, J lost 0 bases, and 17 bases lay in between. CDR3 amino acids: CASSPWGGGPSGNTIYF. The CDR3 DNA reads as TGTGCCAGCAGTCCTTGGGGCGGCGGTCCCTCTGGAAACACCATATATTTT.

The chain is built from TRBV7-9 and TRBJ2-2; no definite D call. This CDR3 is built from 15 residues. Germline V CDR1 and CDR2: SEHNR, FQNEAQ (reference sequence). Trimming shortened V by 5 bases and J by 0 bases, and 10 bases separated the two germline ends. The DNA of the CDR3 is TGTGCCAGCAGCCTATCTCTCGCGAACACCGGGGAGCTGTTTTTT. It specifies CASSLSLANTGELFF.

V and J are TRBV27 and TRBJ2-3; 8 bases fit TRBD2. The trim removed 8 bases at V and 1 base at J, leaving 11 bases unmatched. This CDR3 has 16 amino acids. Per the germline V gene, CDR1 is MNHEY and CDR2 is SMNVEV (reference sequence). The CDR3 nucleotides are TGTGCCAGCCCACCCCGGGGGGGCAGGGGCACAGATACGCAGTATTTT. Protein sequence: CASPPRGGRGTDTQYF.

The chain employs TRBV28 and TRBJ2-1; 14 nucleotides match TRBD2. From germline, CDR1 is MDHEN and CDR2 SYDVKM. This CDR3 is 15 amino acids long. The ends lost 7 bases at V and 10 bases at J; junction bases unmatched: 9. The CDR3 nucleotides read TGTGCCAGCACTCGACTAGCGGGGGGGCGAGAGGAGCAGTTCTTC. Its translation: CASTRLAGGREEQFF. The variable domain in full, completed from reference TRBV28 and TRBJ2-1, reads DVKVTQSSRYLVKRTGEKVFLECVQDMDHENMFWYRQDPGLGLRLIYFSYDVKMKEKGDIPEGYSVSREKKERFSLILESASTNQTSMYLCASTRLAGGREEQFFGPGTRLTVL.

The rearrangement links TRBV10-2 to TRBJ2-1, with 8 bases identical to TRBD2. CDR3 length: 15 residues. The germline CDR1 and CDR2 sequences are WSHSY and SAAADI. After removal of 7 bases from V and 3 bases from J, the junction contained 8 bases not matched to a gene. The CDR3 spells CASMASGTSYNEQFF. The CDR3 DNA follows: TGCGCCAGCATGGCCTCCGGGACTAGCTACAATGAGCAGTTCTTC.

V usage is TRBV7-9 and J usage is TRBJ2-3; 7 nucleotides line up with TRBD1. The germline V gene has CDR1 SEHNR and CDR2 FQNEAQ (reference sequence). The junction had 3 bases not matched to a gene; V was cut back by 1 base and J by 5 bases. This CDR3 is 14 amino acids long. CDR3 in amino acids: CASSLGDRKDTQYF. CDR3 sequence (DNA): TGTGCCAGCAGCTTAGGGGACAGAAAAGATACGCAGTATTTT.

The chain joins TRBV2 to TRBJ2-7; a weak D match, TRBD1 (6 bases). CDR1 is SNHLY and CDR2 is FYNNEI in the germline V gene. Trimming took 5 bases from V and 2 from J, leaving 7 bases between them. The CDR3 totals 12 residues. CDR3 amino acids: CASSRTAYEQYF. In DNA, the CDR3 is TGTGCCAGCAGTAGGACAGCCTACGAGCAGTACTTC.

V is TRBV19 and J is TRBJ1-1, with unresolved D. Germline V gene lookup returns CDR1 LNHDA and CDR2 SQIVND (reference sequence). There are 13 residues in the CDR3. Trimming took 5 bases from V and 0 from J, leaving 7 bases between them. The CDR3 protein is CASSSVVNTEAFF. DNA for the CDR3: TGTGCCAGTAGTTCTGTCGTGAACACTGAAGCTTTCTTT.

The chain links TRBV5-1 to TRBJ2-6, with D possibly TRBD2 on 6 matching bases. Germline V lookup: CDR1 SGHRS, CDR2 YFSETQ. The CDR3 contains 17 residues. Trimming removed 5 bases at V and 0 bases at J, with 15 bases between. The CDR3 protein is CASRGGDALSGANVLTF. The CDR3 DNA follows: TGCGCCAGCAGGGGGGGAGACGCACTCTCTGGGGCCAACGTCCTGACTTTC.

The rearrangement links TRBV29-1 to TRBJ1-3, with D possibly being TRBD1 (6 bases). Per germline, CDR1 SQVTM and CDR2 ANQGSEA. Trimming removed 4 bases from V and 0 bases from J, with 16 bases in between. The CDR3 is 16 amino acids. The CDR3, as DNA: TGCAGCGTTGGTGGACTCCACAGGGACTCTGGAAACACCATATATTTT. Its translation is CSVGGLHRDSGNTIYF.

This clone was counted a single time. This chain joins TRBV25-1 and TRBJ1-3; D perhaps matches TRBD1 (5 bases). Germline V CDR1 and CDR2: MGHDK, SYGVNS. This CDR3 is 13 amino acids long. V was trimmed by 2 bases and J by 4 bases, leaving 6 bases between them. CDR3 DNA: TGTGCCAGCAGTGAAGCAGGGGGAAACACCATATATTTT. It translates to CASSEAGGNTIYF.

J is TRBJ2-2 and V is TRBV12-3 or TRBV12-4, with D perhaps TRBD2 (7 bases). The CDR3 contains 13 residues. V lost 7 bases to trimming and J lost 6 bases, with 12 bases between them. As DNA, the CDR3 is TGTGCCAGCAAACGGGGGGCCCCCGGGGAGCTGTTTTTT. It is translated as CASKRGAPGELFF.

This sequence joins TRBV24-1 and TRBJ1-2, with 8 bases matching TRBD1. Germline CDR1 KGHDR, CDR2 SFDVKD. There are 13 residues in the CDR3. V lost 4 bases and J lost 3; bases outside the gene matches: 0. DNA of the CDR3: TGTGCCACCAGTGAGGGACAGGACTATGGCTACACCTTC. This encodes CATSEGQDYGYTF.

This chain joins TRBV11-2 and TRBJ2-1, with 7 bases lining up with TRBD2. After removal of 3 bases from V and 5 bases from J, the junction contained 7 bases not matched to a gene. Germline values: CDR1 SGHAT, CDR2 FQNNGV. The length of the CDR3 is 15 residues. CDR3 in DNA: TGTGCCAGCAGCTTTTTGGGACTACGAAACAATGAGCAGTTCTTC. It encodes CASSFLGLRNNEQFF.

J is TRBJ2-2 and V is TRBV7-8; 8 bases agree with TRBD1. Germline trimming cut 5 bases from V and 7 bases from J; bases unmatched to any gene: 9. This CDR3 region has 15 residues. Germline assignment: CDR1 SGHVS and CDR2 FQNEAQ. CDR3 region: CASSPGQGFSGELFF. The CDR3 nucleotides read TGTGCCAGCAGCCCAGGACAGGGTTTTAGCGGGGAGCTGTTTTTT.

The V call is TRBV5-8, the J call TRBJ1-5, with TRBD1 matching over 10 bases. CDR1 SGHTS and CDR2 YDEGEE come from the germline V gene. With V trimmed by 6 bases and J by 15 bases, 18 bases remained unmatched. The CDR3 runs to 15 residues. The DNA of the CDR3 is TGTGCCAGCACGATTCCGGGACAGGGGTTTTTTTTCCCGCATTTT. Translating gives CASTIPGQGFFFPHF.

The rearrangement uses TRBV18 and TRBJ1-3; 7 nucleotides align to TRBD1. This CDR3 spans 16 amino acids. The junction had 5 bases not matched to a gene; V was cut back by 3 bases and J by 0 bases. CDR1 is KGHSH and CDR2 is LQKENI in the germline V gene. DNA for the CDR3: TGTGCCAGCTCACCGAACAGGGGCGGCTCTGGAAACACCATATATTTT. Translated, it gives CASSPNRGGSGNTIYF.

This chain uses TRBV29-1 with TRBJ2-7, with a tentative D call TRBD1 (6 bases). The CDR3 sequence is 14 residues long. Trimming pared 7 bases from V and 0 bases from J, leaving 16 bases between. Looked up from germline, CDR1 is SQVTM and CDR2 is ANQGSEA. The CDR3, as DNA: TGCAGCGCTGCTTACAGGGCGAGCTCCTACGAGCAGTACTTC. Its protein is CSAAYRASSYEQYF.

This clone was recorded only once. The sample holds other DNA sequences that translate to the same CDR3. The V call is TRBV6-5, the J call TRBJ1-2; 7 bases match TRBD1. The CDR3 loop spans 13 amino acids. Looked up from germline, CDR1 is MNHEY and CDR2 is SVGAGI. V lost 5 bases and J lost 4; bases outside the gene matches: 4. The CDR3 DNA reads TGTGCCAGCAGTCTTGACAGGGTCTATGGCTACACCTTC. This encodes CASSLDRVYGYTF.

The chain recombines TRBV29-1 with TRBJ2-1, with TRBD2 matching over 14 bases. The CDR3 sequence is 20 residues long. The V gene's germline CDR1 is SQVTM and CDR2 ANQGSEA. V trimming: 6 bases; J trimming: 1 base; junction bases outside the gene matches: 17. The chain's CDR3 is CSVGPVGGLAGVGSYNEQFF. Written as DNA, the CDR3 is TGCAGCGTCGGTCCCGTCGGGGGACTAGCGGGAGTAGGATCCTACAATGAGCAGTTCTTC.

V gene TRBV4-1 combines with J gene TRBJ2-1; D remains unclear. The CDR3 length is 13 residues. V lost 4 bases, J lost 5 bases, and 9 bases lay in between. Germline CDR1 MGHRA, CDR2 YSYEKL. The CDR3 loop is CASSPTTDNEQFF. CDR3 coding DNA: TGCGCCAGCAGCCCTACCACGGACAATGAGCAGTTCTTC.

The chain employs TRBV10-2 and TRBJ2-1, with 8 bases lining up with TRBD2. There are 15 residues in the CDR3. Germline V CDR1 and CDR2: WSHSY, SAAADI. With 11 bases clipped from V and 2 bases from J, the junction kept 11 bases outside the gene matches. DNA for the CDR3: TGCGCCCCCAGAATTTGCGGGAGGCCCTACAATGAGCAGTTCTTC. Translating gives CAPRICGRPYNEQFF.

The V call is TRBV5-8, the J call TRBJ1-1; TRBD1 is a possible D gene (6 bases). V was cut by 5 bases and J by 1 base, with 9 bases left in between. This CDR3 spans 13 amino acids. In germline, CDR1 is SGHTS, CDR2 YDEGEE. The CDR3 coding sequence is TGTGCCAGCAGAATGACAGGGAACACTGAAGCTTTCTTT. Its translation is CASRMTGNTEAFF. The complete variable domain, with remaining parts taken from reference TRBV5-8 and TRBJ1-1, reads EAGVTQSPTHLIKTRGQQATLRCSPISGHTSVYWYQQALGLGLQFLLWYDEGEERNRGNFPPRFSGRQFPNYSSELNVNALELEDSALYLCASRMTGNTEAFFGQGTRLTVV.

The chain couples TRBV19 to TRBJ1-3; unclear D gene. This CDR3 comprises 16 residues. V shed 5 bases and J shed 2 bases, with 16 bases lying between them. The germline CDR1 and CDR2 sequences are LNHDA and SQIVND (reference sequence). This chain's CDR3 is CASSFPSGETGNTIYF. CDR3 coding DNA: TGTGCCAGTAGTTTCCCCTCCGGGGAAACTGGAAACACCATATATTTT.